This T cell receptor beta chain was observed in a study of CD8+ T cells in alopecia areata. cDNA serving as the sequencing template came from extracted, reverse transcribed RNA. Profiled with immunoSEQ multiplex PCR; TCRdb holds only in-frame clones, not every one. The table has approximately 140,000 clones, around 47% seen once. This clone was counted only a few times. This CDR3 has 14 residues. The V gene's germline CDR1 is ENHRY and CDR2 SYGVKD. V gave up 6 bases and J gave up 3 bases; unmatched junction bases: 1. Sequencing was done on a sample of CD4+ T cells sorted from blood. This TCR was sampled from a human donor with alopecia areata. This rearrangement joins TRBV10-3 to TRBJ2-1; TRBD1 aligns across 11 bases. The CDR3 DNA sequence: TGTGCCATCAGGGGACAGGGGGGCTACAATGAGCAGTTCTTC. Protein product: CAIRGQGGYNEQFF.